The clone carrying this T cell receptor beta chain has ten or more counts. Its specificity is unknown. Germline V gene lookup returns CDR1 MGHRA and CDR2 YSYEKL. CDR3 length: 15 amino acids. The V and J ends lost 8 bases and 0 bases, in that order; junction bases with no gene match: 7. TCRdb ran MiXCR on the reads and lists one entry per CDR3 protein. The sample yields hundreds of thousands of distinct CDR3 sequences, around 9.1% seen once. The sample comes from a study of T cell repertoires in cytomegalovirus infection. Across the study: Indicated by public TCR beta signatures were CMV infection and matching HLA type. General observations from the study: The study identified carriers of CMV plus the relevant HLA from cumulative public TCR beta family frequency. HLA-C-restricted CMV clonotypes gave the most frequent clonotype in two of eight donors.

This TCR derives from a human donor in good health (CMV status not recorded). Some clones in this sample may be carry-over from other donors' samples. The chain is built from TRBV4-1 and TRBJ1-5; TRBD1 aligns across 7 bases. Source material: PBMCs. CDR3 sequence reads: CASGTGAPSNQPQHF. The CDR3 DNA follows: TGCGCCAGCGGTACAGGGGCCCCTAGCAATCAGCCCCAGCATTTT.